This T cell receptor (beta chain) was recorded in a study of siplizumab effects on memory and regulatory T cells (dated by TCRdb to about 2019). About the full investigation: The effect of the anti-CD2 antibody siplizumab on alloreactive T-cell subsets was examined in allogeneic mixed lymphocyte reactions constructed from human PBMCs. Overall study outcomes, separate from this receptor: Siplizumab significantly lowered the cumulative frequency of alloreactive sequences that could be traced to unstimulated CD4+ memory T cells. A naive or memory phenotype could not be assigned to roughly 75-96% of proliferating CD4+ or CD8+ clones. Among mappable alloreactive CD4+ clones, an average Treg-derived fraction of less than 70% was observed with siplizumab, compared with 26.9% in control reactions. Unstimulated naive T cells appeared to be more diverse than memory T cells, and naive cells seemed to make a substantial contribution to the alloresponse. Sequences below about 10^-5 frequency were poorly captured, so only a minor fraction of alloreactive clones could be mapped to unstimulated subsets. The suppressive function of proliferating Tregs from siplizumab cultures was not functionally confirmed.

CDR1 MGHDK and CDR2 SYGVNS are derived from the germline V gene. V is pared back by 3 bases and J by 10 bases, with 18 bases lying between the germline termini. The CDR3 covers 14 residues, taking in both the cysteine and the phenylalanine. Of the read, only the CDR3 DNA is kept; its 42 bases are in frame from base 1. The library relied on the immunoSEQ multiplex PCR assay. Around 10^5 TCR templates per sample were assayed by the deep sequencing platform. Genomic DNA extracted from sorted T cells was used for TCRbeta CDR3 sequencing. On the authors' methods: The R programming language was used for clonal analysis of TCRbeta CDR3 data. Alloreactive CD4+ and CD8+ clones were identified by comparing unstimulated samples to CFSE-low samples taken after the reaction. By matching sequences to the repertoires of sorted unstimulated Treg and non-Treg cells, each alloreactive CD4+ clone was assigned a regulatory or non-regulatory origin. The clones in this table, taken by TCRdb from immuneACCESS, are in-frame only. Not every clone is retained; where verified, under half of the shortfall comes from an unresolved V gene, and the cause of the rest is unknown. That table supplies the V and J calls and clone size; D and trimming were determined from the DNA. This sample gives around 95,000 clones in total; 75% to 95% of them show up just once. The ten largest clones add up to 0.15% of the sample.

Of note for this clone: There is no known antigen for this receptor. Base-call qualities are not available, and no considerably larger clone is one nucleotide away.

TCRbeta CDR3 sequencing was performed on sorted unstimulated T cells and on proliferating T cells recovered from mixed lymphocyte reactions. Fresh whole blood from 9 to 11 HLA-typed healthy donors was used as the source from which PBMCs were isolated. The receptor chain draws on TRBV25-1 and TRBJ1-1; no D segment can be confidently identified. Material for sequencing was CD4+ T cells sorted from blood. This TCR was sampled from a human donor in good health. The nucleotides read TGTGCCAGCAGTGATCTACGGCCTCAAACGAGAGCTTTCTTT. It codes for CASSDLRPQTRAFF. Reference TRBV25-1 and TRBJ1-1 proteins supply the regions before and after the CDR3; the full variable domain is: EADIYQTPRYLVIGTGKKITLECSQTMGHDKMYWYQQDPGMELHLIHYSYGVNSTEKGDLSSESTVSRIRTEHFPLTLESARPSHTSQYLCASSDLRPQTRAFFGQGTRLTVV.